Described below is a single T cell receptor beta chain sequence and its context. This sample stems from a study of graft-versus-host responses after intestinal transplantation. The repertoire was sequenced with immunoSEQ multiplex PCR; TCRdb's copy has only in-frame clones and lacks some. Of approximately 12,000 clones in the sample, about three quarters were seen once. CDR1 MRHNA and CDR2 SNTAGT come from the germline V gene. The CDR3 totals 13 residues. The V end was cut by 2 bases, the J end by 5 bases, with 7 bases between. Graft tissue processing released intraepithelial and lamina propria lymphocytes.

Sequences were derived from ileum tissue, sampled 142 days after intestinal transplantation. V and J are TRBV6-4 and TRBJ2-1, with D tentatively TRBD1 (6 bases). This receptor was identified in a human patient who received an intestinal transplant, so some T cells may come from the graft donor. The CDR3 DNA reads as TGTGCCAGCAGTGACAGGGACAACAATGAGCAGTTCTTC. Amino acid sequence: CASSDRDNNEQFF.